The TCR beta chain under discussion was sequenced for a study of blood T cell repertoires in COVID-19. Study-level information: Collection of acute and convalescent COVID-19 samples took place in the United States, Italy and Spain. Sources were T cells, B-cell-depleted T cells, or PBMCs; the material itself was cDNA or gDNA.

All enrollees were roughly 18 to 89 years old and from fewer than 25 US areas. Methods used by the authors: Amplifying reference gene primers gave estimates of nucleated cell counts. The repertoire was sequenced with immunoSEQ multiplex PCR; TCRdb's copy has only in-frame clones and lacks some. V, J and clone size are those of that table, while D and trimming were read from the DNA. The table includes 70,000 to 90,000 clones, around 89% detected once. V gave up 4 bases and J gave up 3 bases, with 17 bases separating them. This CDR3 is built from 15 residues. Germline CDR1 and CDR2: SGHRS and YFSETQ. The receptor's source is a woman in her forties or fifties with acute COVID-19. This chain uses TRBV5-1 with TRBJ2-7; D is perhaps TRBD1 (5 bases). Specimen: PBMCs or T cells enriched from blood (not recorded which). The CDR3 spells CASSETGRANYEQYF. CDR3 DNA: TGCGCCAGCAGCGAAACCGGCAGGGCGAACTACGAGCAGTACTTC.